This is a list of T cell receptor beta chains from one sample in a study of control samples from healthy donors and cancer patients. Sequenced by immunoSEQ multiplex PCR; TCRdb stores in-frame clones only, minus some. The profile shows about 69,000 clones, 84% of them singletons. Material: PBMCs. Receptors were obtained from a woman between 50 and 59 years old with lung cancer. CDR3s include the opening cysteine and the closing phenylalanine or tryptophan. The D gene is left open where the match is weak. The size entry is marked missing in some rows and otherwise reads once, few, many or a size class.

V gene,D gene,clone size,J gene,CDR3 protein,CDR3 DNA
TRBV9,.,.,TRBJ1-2,CASSVGLGGGYTF,TGTGCCAGCAGCGTAGGATTAGGAGGTGGCTACACCTTC
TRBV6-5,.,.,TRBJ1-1,CASILGQTPEAFF,TGTGCCAGCATCCTCGGACAGACTCCTGAAGCTTTCTTT
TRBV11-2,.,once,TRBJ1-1,CASSLAQGAFF,TGTGCCAGCAGCTTAGCCCAGGGGGCTTTCTTT
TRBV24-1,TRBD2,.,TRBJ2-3,CATSDSSGGATDTQYF,TGTGCCACCAGTGATTCTAGCGGGGGGGCGACAGATACGCAGTATTTT
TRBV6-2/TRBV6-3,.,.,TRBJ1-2,CASSPDSLNYGYTF,TGTGCCAGCAGTCCGGACAGTTTAAACTATGGCTACACCTTC
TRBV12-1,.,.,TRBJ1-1,CASSVGTTEAFF,TGTGCCAGCAGCGTCGGGACCACTGAAGCTTTCTTT
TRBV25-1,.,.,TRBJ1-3,CASSPEGTGNTIYF,TGTGCCAGCAGTCCGGAAGGGACTGGAAACACCATATATTTT
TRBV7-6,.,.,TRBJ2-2,CASSLTARTGELFF,TGTGCCAGCAGCTTAACGGCGCGCACCGGGGAGCTGTTTTTT
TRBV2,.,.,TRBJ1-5,CASSELGGNQPQHF,TGTGCCAGCAGTGAACTCGGGGGTAACCAGCCCCAGCATTTT
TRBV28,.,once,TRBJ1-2,CASSPTSQINYGYTF,TGTGCCAGCAGTCCCACAAGCCAGATTAACTATGGCTACACCTTC
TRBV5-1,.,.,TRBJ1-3,CASSSDGRSSGNTIYF,TGCGCCAGCAGCAGTGACGGGAGGAGCTCTGGAAACACCATATATTTT
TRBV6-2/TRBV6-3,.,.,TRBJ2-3,CASTPTGDTQYF,TGTGCCAGCACCCCCACCGGAGATACGCAGTATTTT
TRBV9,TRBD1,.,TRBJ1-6,CASSVRDSNSPLHF,TGTGCCAGCAGCGTAAGGGACAGTAATTCACCCCTCCACTTT
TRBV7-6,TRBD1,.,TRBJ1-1,CASSLWVSFGQGEDTEAFF,TGTGCCAGCAGCTTATGGGTGTCCTTTGGACAGGGGGAAGACACTGAAGCTTTCTTT
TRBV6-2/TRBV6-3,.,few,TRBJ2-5,CASSSQWETQYF,TGTGCCAGCAGTTCCCAGTGGGAGACCCAGTACTTC
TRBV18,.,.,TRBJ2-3,CASSTRSDTQYF,TGTGCCAGCTCCACGCGCTCAGATACGCAGTATTTT
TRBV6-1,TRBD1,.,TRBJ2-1,CASSARPGTGGAEQFF,TGTGCCAGCAGTGCCCGCCCAGGGACAGGGGGGGCTGAGCAGTTCTTC
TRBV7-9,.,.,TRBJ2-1,CASSLVADNNEQFF,TGTGCCAGCAGCTTAGTGGCGGATAACAATGAGCAGTTCTTC
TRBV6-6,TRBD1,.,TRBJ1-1,CASSYSGTVEAFF,TGTGCCAGCAGTTACTCAGGGACAGTTGAAGCTTTCTTT
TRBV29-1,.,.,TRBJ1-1,CSVFGGMNTEAFF,TGCAGCGTTTTTGGGGGTATGAACACTGAAGCTTTCTTT
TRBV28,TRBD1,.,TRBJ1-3,CASSRPTGAGNTIYF,TGTGCCAGCAGTCGTCCCACAGGGGCTGGAAACACCATATATTTT
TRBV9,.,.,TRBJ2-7,CASSVGRSPSYEQYF,TGTGCCAGCAGCGTAGGCAGGAGCCCTTCCTACGAGCAGTACTTC
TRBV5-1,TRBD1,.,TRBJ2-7,CASSSGTAAYEQYF,TGCGCCAGCAGCTCCGGGACAGCGGCCTACGAGCAGTACTTC
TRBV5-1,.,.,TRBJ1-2,CASSLRGGSDGYTF,TGCGCCAGCAGCTTAAGGGGGGGAAGCGATGGCTACACCTTC
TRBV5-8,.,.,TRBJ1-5,CASSLGQRGGSNQPQHF,TGTGCCAGCAGCTTAGGTCAAAGGGGCGGGAGCAATCAGCCCCAGCATTTT
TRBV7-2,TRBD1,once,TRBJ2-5,CASSLGQEETQYF,TGTGCCAGCAGCTTGGGACAGGAAGAGACCCAGTACTTC
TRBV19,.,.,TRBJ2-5,CASSILQRGQETQYF,TGTGCCAGTAGTATTTTGCAACGGGGCCAAGAGACCCAGTACTTC
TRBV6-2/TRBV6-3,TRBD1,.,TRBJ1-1,CASSSPGQGTRSDTEAFF,TGTGCCAGCAGTTCTCCCGGACAGGGGACGCGGTCGGACACTGAAGCTTTCTTT
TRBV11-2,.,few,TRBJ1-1,CASSWSGVAEAFF,TGTGCCAGCAGCTGGAGCGGGGTTGCTGAAGCTTTCTTT
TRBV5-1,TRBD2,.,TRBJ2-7,CASSLEAGGAGEQYF,TGCGCCAGCAGCTTGGAGGCCGGGGGGGCCGGGGAGCAGTACTTC
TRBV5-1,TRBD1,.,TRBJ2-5,CASSLVPGGGETQYF,TGCGCCAGCAGCTTGGTCCCAGGGGGTGGGGAGACCCAGTACTTC
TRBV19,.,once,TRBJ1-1,CASRPRLGDTEAFF,TGTGCCAGTAGGCCCCGCCTCGGGGACACTGAAGCTTTCTTT
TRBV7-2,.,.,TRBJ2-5,CASSLRGETQYF,TGTGCCAGCAGCTTAAGGGGAGAGACCCAGTACTTC
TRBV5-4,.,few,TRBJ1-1,CASSRETEAFF,TGTGCCAGCAGCAGGGAGACTGAAGCTTTCTTT
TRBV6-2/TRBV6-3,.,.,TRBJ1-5,CASSYQWANNQPQHF,TGTGCCAGCAGTTACCAGTGGGCTAATAATCAGCCCCAGCATTTT
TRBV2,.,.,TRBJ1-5,CASSDLLGPNSNQPQHF,TGTGCCAGCAGTGATTTACTTGGACCGAATAGCAATCAGCCCCAGCATTTT
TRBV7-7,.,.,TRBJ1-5,CASSLDRDQPQHF,TGTGCCAGCAGCTTAGACAGGGATCAGCCCCAGCATTTT
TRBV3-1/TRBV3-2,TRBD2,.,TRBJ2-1,CASSHSPGTRWFF,TGTGCCAGCAGCCACTCCCCGGGGACTAGGTGGTTCTTC
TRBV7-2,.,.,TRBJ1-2,CASSLVLGFEGYGYTF,TGTGCCAGCAGCTTAGTACTAGGGTTTGAGGGCTATGGCTACACCTTC
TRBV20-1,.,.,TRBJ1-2,CSASGSQGTNYGYTF,TGCAGTGCTAGTGGGTCCCAGGGTACTAACTATGGCTACACCTTC
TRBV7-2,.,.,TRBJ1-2,CASSLTPTATGYTF,TGTGCCAGCAGCTTGACTCCGACGGCTACTGGCTACACCTTC
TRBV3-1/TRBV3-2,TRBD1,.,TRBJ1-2,CASSRSTGGSNYGYTF,TGTGCCAGCAGCCGATCAACAGGGGGTTCTAACTATGGCTACACCTTC
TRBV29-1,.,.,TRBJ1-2,CSVDATGIDYGYTF,TGCAGCGTTGACGCCACAGGGATCGACTATGGCTACACCTTC
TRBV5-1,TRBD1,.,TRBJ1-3,CASSSGGASSGNTIYF,TGCGCCAGCAGCTCAGGGGGCGCCTCCTCTGGAAACACCATATATTTT
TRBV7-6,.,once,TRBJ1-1,CASSLGPTEAFF,TGTGCCAGCAGTCTGGGCCCCACTGAAGCTTTCTTT
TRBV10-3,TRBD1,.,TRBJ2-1,CAISGTENGEQFF,TGTGCCATCAGCGGGACAGAAAACGGTGAGCAGTTCTTC
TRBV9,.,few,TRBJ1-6,CASSAAGVNSPLHF,TGTGCCAGCAGCGCAGCTGGGGTAAATTCACCCCTCCACTTT
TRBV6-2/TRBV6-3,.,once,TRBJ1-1,CASSYGQGTEAFF,TGTGCCAGCAGTTACGGTCAAGGCACTGAAGCTTTCTTT
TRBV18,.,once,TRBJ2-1,CASSKGISSYNEQFF,TGTGCCAGCTCAAAGGGTATTAGCTCCTACAATGAGCAGTTCTTC
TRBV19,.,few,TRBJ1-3,CASSPGLGRKRNTIYF,TGTGCCAGTAGTCCAGGGTTGGGTAGGAAACGAAACACCATATATTTT
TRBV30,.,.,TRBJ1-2,CAWSFTGIEGYTF,TGTGCCTGGAGCTTTACAGGGATAGAGGGCTACACCTTC
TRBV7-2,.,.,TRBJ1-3,CASSFIGVGNTIYF,TGTGCCAGCAGCTTTATAGGCGTAGGAAACACCATATATTTT
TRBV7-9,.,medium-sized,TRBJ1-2,CASSLAGTGVSYTF,TGTGCCAGCAGCTTAGCCGGGACGGGGGTAAGCTACACCTTC
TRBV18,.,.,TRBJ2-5,CASSPQQGTETQYF,TGTGCCAGCTCACCGCAACAGGGTACGGAGACCCAGTACTTC
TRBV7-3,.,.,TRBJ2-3,CASLAGPTDTQYF,TGTGCCAGCCTGGCGGGGCCGACAGATACGCAGTATTTT